The 25 T cell receptor beta chains below were found in one sample sequenced in a study of T cells in Graves' hyperthyroidism and ophthalmopathy. It was RNA transcripts that yielded the amplified TCR beta CDR3 regions. The HTBI primer set drove a first-round RT-PCR of the TCR CDR3. TCRdb redid the calling of the multiplex PCR reads with MiXCR, one entry per CDR3 protein. The table lists around 690,000 distinct CDR3 sequences, around 20% of them singletons. Material for sequencing was blood. These receptors were taken from a young man with Graves' ophthalmopathy.

With regard to this clonotype: The junction departs from the called germline gene at one end, perhaps through a read error. The rearrangement links TRBV29-1 to TRBJ2-1; a possible D gene is TRBD1 (6 bases). Germline V gene data show CDR1 as SQVTM and CDR2 as ANQGSEA. This CDR3 is 14 amino acids long. The CDR3 nucleotides read TGCAGCGTTGAAGATCTTCAGGGGCAGGCCTCTCCCGTCTTC. Its protein is CSVEDLQGQASPVF.

The V and J genes are TRBV5-1 and TRBJ2-3; D might be TRBD2 (5 bases). Trimming left V 3 bases short and J 9 bases short, with 14 bases between. The germline gives CDR1 SGHRS, CDR2 YFSETQ. CDR3 length: 13 residues. Written as DNA, the CDR3 is TGCGCCAGCAGCTCGCCTAAGGGCGGGACGCAGTATTTT. Protein: CASSSPKGGTQYF.

In this sample, this clonotype turned up a few times. V and J are TRBV9 and TRBJ2-7, with D perhaps assigned TRBD1 or TRBD2 (6 bases each). V was cut by 10 bases and J by 4 bases, with 21 bases left in between. The CDR3 length is 14 residues. Per the germline V gene, CDR1 is SGDLS and CDR2 is YYNGEE. CDR3 sequence reads: CARKGGVGRYEQYF. CDR3 nucleotide sequence: TGTGCCCGCAAGGGGGGAGTGGGGCGGTACGAGCAGTACTTC.

This clonotype was recorded many times. The chain uses TRBV7-3 and TRBJ2-3; no clear D gene. Looked up from germline, CDR1 is SGHTA and CDR2 is FQGTGA. There are 15 residues in the CDR3. V gave up 6 bases and J gave up 4 bases, with 17 bases separating them. The CDR3: CASSKLAVGADTQYF. The CDR3 nucleotides are TGTGCCAGCAGTAAACTGGCGGTCGGAGCAGATACGCAGTATTTT. The whole variable domain, remainder taken from reference TRBV7-3 and TRBJ2-3, is GAGVSQTPSNKVTEKGKYVELRCDPISGHTALYWYRQSLGQGPEFLIYFQGTGAADDSGLPNDRFFAVRPEGSVSTLKIQRTERGDSAVYLCASSKLAVGADTQYFGPGTRLTVL.

Remarks on this clonotype: One end of the junction varies from germline; a read error may be responsible. The rearrangement uses TRBV29-1 and TRBJ1-1; no definite D call. Germline V gives CDR1 SQVTM, CDR2 ANQGSEA. The CDR3 has 13 amino acids. Written as DNA, the CDR3 is TGCAGCGTGGCCGGGTTCCAGAACCCTGAAGCTTTCTTT. Its protein is CSVAGFQNPEAFF.

J is TRBJ2-7 and V is TRBV2, with D perhaps given as TRBD1 or TRBD2 (7 bases each). V lost 0 bases and J 3 bases, leaving 12 bases between the germline ends. This CDR3 has 15 residues. The germline V gene encodes CDR1 SNHLY and CDR2 FYNNEI. Written as DNA, the CDR3 is TGTGCCAGCAGTGAAGCGCGGGGGACAGTCTACGAGCAGTACTTC. It codes for CASSEARGTVYEQYF.

The chain employs TRBV30 and TRBJ2-1; 10 positions match TRBD2. Germline V gene lookup returns CDR1 GTSNPN and CDR2 SVGIG (reference sequence). Trimming removed 0 bases from V and 3 bases from J; junction bases left unmatched: 5. This CDR3 is built from 16 residues. CDR3 bases: TGTGCCTGGAGTGTACGGACTAGCGGCCGCTACAATGAGCAGTTCTTC. Its protein is CAWSVRTSGRYNEQFF.

This clonotype was detected many times. The CDR3 DNA reads as TGCAGTGCTAGAGAGCTCGTCCAAGAGACCCAGTACTTC. It specifies CSARELVQETQYF. The V and J genes are TRBV20-1 and TRBJ2-5; D not certain. Germline CDR1 DFQATT, CDR2 SNEGSKA (reference sequence). CDR3 length equals 13 residues. V lost 0 bases and J 1 base, leaving 6 bases between the germline ends.

This clonotype came up many times. For the CDR3, the DNA is TGTGCCAGCAGTTACTCGATTACGGGGATGAACACTGAAGCTTTCTTT. Protein sequence: CASSYSITGMNTEAFF. The V gene is TRBV6-2 or TRBV6-3, the J gene TRBJ1-1; D not certain. In germline, CDR1 is MNHEY, CDR2 SVGEGT. The CDR3 is made up of 16 amino acids. V dropped 0 bases and J dropped 0 bases, with 11 bases sitting between them.

There are many counts of this clonotype. The chain links TRBV4-3 to TRBJ2-3; D not resolved. The CDR3 extends over 11 amino acids. V shed 2 bases and J shed 6 bases, with 3 bases lying between them. CDR1 and CDR2 from the germline V gene are LGHNA and YSLEER. Written as DNA, the CDR3 is TGCGCCAGCAGCCAATCGGATACGCAGTATTTT. Protein sequence: CASSQSDTQYF.

V and J are TRBV20-1 and TRBJ2-1, with TRBD2 identical over 8 bases. Per the germline V gene, CDR1 is DFQATT and CDR2 is SNEGSKA (reference sequence). The CDR3 length is 17 residues. J was trimmed by 3 bases and V by 0 bases; bases with no gene match: 10. The CDR3 bases are TGCAGTGCTAGAGATCCCGCGGGAGGCAACAACTACAATGAGCAGTTCTTC. This sequence encodes CSARDPAGGNNYNEQFF.

With regard to this clonotype: A much larger clone lies one base from this, so it may be a read error. The chain has TRBV7-9 and TRBJ2-3; D not certain. The CDR3 totals 12 residues. V lost 5 bases and J lost 4, with 7 bases in between. CDR1 is SEHNR and CDR2 is FQNEAQ in the germline V gene (reference sequence). The CDR3 nucleotides are TGTGCCAGCAGCGCGAGCTCAGATACGCAGTATTTT. As protein: CASSASSDTQYF. The complete variable domain, with remaining parts taken from reference TRBV7-9 and TRBJ2-3, reads DTGVSQNPRHKITKRGQNVTFRCDPISEHNRLYWYRQTLGQGPEFLTYFQNEAQLEKSRLLSDRFSAERPKGSFSTLEIQRTEQGDSAMYLCASSASSDTQYFGPGTRLTVL.

The rearrangement uses TRBV27 and TRBJ2-3; D gene ambiguous. The CDR3 extends over 12 amino acids. CDR1 and CDR2 from the germline V gene are MNHEY and SMNVEV (reference sequence). Trimming stripped 7 bases from V and 4 bases from J, with 9 bases between. The chain's CDR3 is CASTGAADTQYF. DNA of the CDR3: TGTGCCAGCACAGGCGCCGCAGATACGCAGTATTTT.

Notes on this clonotype: Being one base from a much bigger clone, this may be a read error. The chain employs TRBV30 and TRBJ2-3; D unresolved. This CDR3 region has 10 residues. The germline V and J ends were trimmed by 7 bases and 5 bases, with 7 bases remaining between them. The germline CDR1 and CDR2 sequences are GTSNPN and SVGIG (reference sequence). In DNA form, the CDR3 reads TGTGCCTTAGGGTTAGATACGCAGTATTTT. Encoded protein: CALGLDTQYF.

This clonotype showed up many times. This chain connects TRBV4-1 to TRBJ2-3; 8 bases fit TRBD2. V dropped 1 base and J dropped 3; count of bases not matched to a gene: 6. The CDR3 runs to 16 residues. The germline gives CDR1 MGHRA, CDR2 YSYEKL. CDR3 in amino acids: CASSQVGRGRTDTQYF. The CDR3 DNA is TGCGCCAGCAGCCAAGTAGGACGCGGGAGGACAGATACGCAGTATTTT.

This clonotype was detected only a few times. The genes are TRBV7-9 and TRBJ2-7; 7 bases match TRBD1. Trimming took 4 bases from V and 3 from J; bases not matched to a gene: 9. The CDR3 covers 15 residues. Germline V gene data show CDR1 as SEHNR and CDR2 as FQNEAQ (reference sequence). The CDR3 is CASSYSPGQFYEQYF. The CDR3 DNA reads as TGTGCCAGCAGCTATTCACCGGGACAGTTCTACGAGCAGTACTTC.

CDR3 in DNA: TGTGCCAGCAGTGGCGACAGTTTTATTTACTTC. Protein sequence: CASSGDSFIYF. This sequence joins TRBV2 and TRBJ2-5; possibly TRBD1 for D (5 bases). Germline values: CDR1 SNHLY, CDR2 FYNNEI. CDR3 length: 11 amino acids. V was shortened by 4 bases and J by 14 bases, with 14 bases between the two germline ends.

Turning to this clonotype: A read error may be the cause here, since a much bigger clone is one base away. The chain has TRBV5-1 and TRBJ1-1, with a weak D call TRBD1 (5 bases). Germline CDR1 reads SGHRS; CDR2 reads YFSETQ. This CDR3 comprises 14 residues. The CDR3 spells CTSVSGGTNTEAFF. As DNA, the CDR3 is TGCACCAGCGTCTCTGGGGGTACGAACACTGAAGCTTTCTTT.

This clonotype was seen ten or more times. The V and J genes are TRBV30 and TRBJ1-1; 9 nucleotides agree with TRBD1. In germline, CDR1 is GTSNPN, CDR2 SVGIG (reference sequence). J gave up 4 bases and V 8 bases, and 8 bases lay outside the gene matches. The CDR3 is 13 amino acids. CDR3 protein: CARSKTGGTEAFF. The CDR3 coding sequence is TGTGCCCGCTCAAAGACAGGGGGCACTGAAGCTTTCTTT.

The rearrangement joins TRBV5-5 to TRBJ2-1; 11 nucleotides match TRBD2. Germline V gene sequence: CDR1 SGHKS, CDR2 YYEKEE (reference sequence). This CDR3 contains 16 residues. J lost 8 bases, V lost 4 bases, and 11 bases had no gene match. This CDR3 reads CASSPVAGGAADEQFF. DNA for the CDR3: TGTGCCAGCAGCCCCGTAGCGGGAGGGGCCGCGGATGAGCAGTTCTTC.

This clonotype was detected many times. The CDR3 loop is CASSLGQHNTEAFF. DNA of the CDR3: TGTGCCAGCAGTTTAGGACAGCACAACACTGAAGCTTTCTTT. The chain uses TRBV28 and TRBJ1-1; tentatively, D is TRBD1 (6 bases). V lost 2 bases and J 2 bases, leaving 9 bases between the germline ends. CDR1 and CDR2 (germline): MDHEN, SYDVKM. This CDR3 region has 14 residues.

This clonotype was counted many times. The chain recombines TRBV6-1 with TRBJ1-1; D remains unclear. This CDR3 comprises 15 residues. With 7 bases removed from V and 8 bases from J, the gap between germline ends came to 23 bases. The germline gives CDR1 MNHNS, CDR2 SASEGT. The chain's CDR3 is CASTPSGSLGLEAFF. The CDR3 nucleotides read TGTGCCAGCACCCCTAGCGGATCCTTAGGGTTAGAAGCTTTCTTT.

This clonotype was recorded at least ten times. The chain has TRBV27 and TRBJ1-2; D may be TRBD1 (5 bases). In germline, CDR1 is MNHEY, CDR2 SMNVEV (reference sequence). The CDR3 loop spans 12 amino acids. Trimming shortened V by 4 bases and J by 4 bases, and 7 bases separated the two germline ends. CDR3 in DNA: TGTGCCAGCAGTTCGGGGCTCTATGGCTACACCTTC. It yields the protein CASSSGLYGYTF.

In this sample, this clonotype turned up a few times. The chain recombines TRBV10-3 with TRBJ1-1, with TRBD1 matching 9 bases. CDR3 length: 15 residues. Germline V CDR1 and CDR2: ENHRY, SYGVKD. The V segment lost 0 bases and the J segment 4 bases; nucleotides outside the gene matches: 3. As DNA, the CDR3 is TGTGCCATCAGTGAGTCGGACAGGGGAGGCACTGAAGCTTTCTTT. This encodes CAISESDRGGTEAFF.

This clonotype was seen many times. The chain uses TRBV20-1 and TRBJ2-5; 7 nucleotides line up with TRBD2. The junction had 9 bases not matched to a gene; V was cut back by 6 bases and J by 5 bases. This CDR3 comprises 13 residues. In germline, CDR1 is DFQATT, CDR2 SNEGSKA (reference sequence). The chain's CDR3 is CSARRAAGETQYF. In nucleotides, the CDR3 is TGCAGTGCCCGACGGGCAGCGGGGGAGACCCAGTACTTC.